The 25 T cell receptor beta chains in this list originate from one sample, sequenced in a study of radiotherapy plus CTLA-4 blockade in lung cancer. The data were produced by immunoSEQ multiplex PCR, yet TCRdb's version contains in-frame clones alone and is incomplete. The table lists 95,000 to 150,000 clones, over 80% of them singletons, with roughly 6.9% in the top ten. Sequences were derived from peripheral blood, sampled from a patient treated with radiotherapy plus ipilimumab. The receptors were sampled from a human donor with non-small cell lung cancer that progressed on radiotherapy plus ipilimumab.

The genes are TRBV5-4 and TRBJ1-2, with D possibly TRBD1 on 6 matching bases. Germline loops: CDR1 SGHNT, CDR2 YYREEE (reference sequence). The V and J ends lost 3 bases and 3 bases respectively, with 18 bases between them. This CDR3 spans 16 amino acids. CDR3 sequence reads: CASSSQGQGPYYGYTF. As DNA, the CDR3 is TGTGCCAGCAGCTCACAGGGCCAGGGACCCTACTATGGCTACACCTTC.

The V call is TRBV5-1, the J call TRBJ2-7; D gene unclear. Germline V lookup: CDR1 SGHRS, CDR2 YFSETQ. Trimming pared 7 bases from V and 5 bases from J, leaving 16 bases between. The CDR3 loop spans 13 amino acids. The CDR3 coding sequence is TGCGCCAGCGCAACAGTCCCCCTGGACGAGCAGTACTTC. Translated, it gives CASATVPLDEQYF.

The V gene is TRBV5-1, the J gene TRBJ2-7; TRBD1 matches at 7 bases. Germline V CDR1 and CDR2: SGHRS, YFSETQ. Germline trimming cut 0 bases from V and 2 bases from J; bases unmatched to any gene: 5. The CDR3 runs to 15 residues. CDR3 nucleotides: TGCGCCAGCAGCTTGGTGGGGACAGTTACCTACGAGCAGTACTTC. Encoded protein: CASSLVGTVTYEQYF.

V is TRBV29-1 and J is TRBJ2-7; the D call may be TRBD1 or TRBD2 (5 bases each). The CDR3 spans 14 residues. Germline V gene lookup returns CDR1 SQVTM and CDR2 ANQGSEA. The ends were cut back, 6 bases at V and 2 bases at J, with 17 bases in the middle. CDR3 sequence reads: CSVNRGVGTYEQYF. In nucleotides, the CDR3 is TGCAGCGTAAACCGGGGCGTAGGGACCTACGAGCAGTACTTC.

V and J are TRBV7-3 and TRBJ2-3, with D possibly matching TRBD2 (6 bases). The CDR3 sequence is 13 residues long. The germline CDR1 and CDR2 sequences are SGHTA and FQGTGA. V gave up 5 bases and J gave up 8 bases, with 14 bases separating them. The CDR3 sequence is CASSPIPGGTQYF. The CDR3 nucleotides are TGTGCCAGCAGCCCGATACCCGGGGGTACGCAGTATTTT.

The count of this clone is one. This sequence joins TRBV7-3 and TRBJ2-7; 11 nucleotides agree with TRBD1. Looked up from germline, CDR1 is SGHTA and CDR2 is FQGTGA. The junction had 9 bases not matched to a gene; V was cut back by 5 bases and J by 6 bases. The CDR3 spans 15 residues. The CDR3 is CASSVTGTGGAEQYF. CDR3 DNA: TGTGCCAGCAGCGTTACCGGGACAGGGGGAGCCGAGCAGTACTTC.

The chain has TRBV27 and TRBJ2-2; unclear D gene. In germline, CDR1 is MNHEY, CDR2 SMNVEV (reference sequence). Trimming removed 4 bases at V and 1 base at J, with 7 bases between. The CDR3 loop spans 14 amino acids. In DNA form, the CDR3 reads TGTGCCAGCAGTTATTACCGGAACACCGGGGAGCTGTTTTTT. Protein: CASSYYRNTGELFF.

This clone was found once. The chain has TRBV19 and TRBJ2-1; 11 nucleotides agree with TRBD2. Per germline, CDR1 LNHDA and CDR2 SQIVND (reference sequence). The CDR3 is 17 amino acids. The V gene end was trimmed by 5 bases and the J gene end by 0 bases; junction bases not matched to a gene: 6. CDR3: CASSGPGLADSYNEQFF. The CDR3, as DNA: TGTGCCAGTAGTGGGCCGGGACTAGCGGACTCCTACAATGAGCAGTTCTTC.

This rearrangement joins TRBV30 to TRBJ1-3, with a weak D call TRBD1 (5 bases). Trimming removed 0 bases at V and 4 bases at J, with 10 bases between. This CDR3 spans 14 amino acids. Germline assignment: CDR1 GTSNPN and CDR2 SVGIG (reference sequence). Written as DNA, the CDR3 is TGTGCCTGGAGTGTAGAGACAGCCGGAAACACCATATATTTT. Translation: CAWSVETAGNTIYF.

The chain employs TRBV11-2 and TRBJ2-2, with a weak D call TRBD1 (6 bases). Germline V gene lookup returns CDR1 SGHAT and CDR2 FQNNGV. CDR3 size: 16 residues. The V and J ends lost 2 bases and 4 bases respectively, with 14 bases between them. This CDR3 is CASSLTGQVSTGELFF. CDR3 bases: TGTGCCAGCAGCTTAACAGGGCAAGTCAGCACCGGGGAGCTGTTTTTT. The whole variable domain, filled in from reference TRBV11-2 and TRBJ2-2, reads EAGVAQSPRYKIIEKRQSVAFWCNPISGHATLYWYQQILGQGPKLLIQFQNNGVVDDSQLPKDRFSAERLKGVDSTLKIQPAKLEDSAVYLCASSLTGQVSTGELFFGEGSRLTVL.

The chain has TRBV5-1 and TRBJ2-1; TRBD2 matches 12 bases. CDR1 SGHRS and CDR2 YFSETQ come from the germline V gene. CDR3 length: 17 residues. The J segment lost 8 bases and the V segment lost 2 bases, leaving 11 bases of the junction unmatched. The CDR3 reads CASSLGLAGPPGDEQFF. In nucleotides, the CDR3 is TGCGCCAGCAGCTTAGGACTAGCGGGACCCCCCGGCGATGAGCAGTTCTTC.

The chain links TRBV4-1 to TRBJ2-7; TRBD2 matches 8 bases. The germline CDR1 and CDR2 sequences are MGHRA and YSYEKL. This CDR3 has 15 residues. The V and J ends lost 4 bases and 2 bases, in that order; junction bases with no gene match: 7. CDR3 protein: CASSRGVAGPYEQYF. Written as DNA, the CDR3 is TGCGCCAGCAGCCGCGGGGTAGCGGGGCCCTACGAGCAGTACTTC.

The V gene is TRBV6-1, the J gene TRBJ1-1, with TRBD1 as a possible D gene (5 bases). V dropped 5 bases and J dropped 2 bases, with 9 bases sitting between them. This CDR3 comprises 13 residues. Germline V gene sequence: CDR1 MNHNS, CDR2 SASEGT. CDR3 amino acids: CASSLDSNTEAFF. CDR3 DNA: TGTGCCAGCAGTCTCGACAGTAACACTGAAGCTTTCTTT.

This clone has only a few counts. The rearrangement joins TRBV5-1 to TRBJ2-1, with D maybe TRBD2 (6 bases). V lost 5 bases and J lost 5, with 14 bases in between. CDR1 is SGHRS, CDR2 YFSETQ, per germline. The CDR3 extends over 14 amino acids. Written as DNA, the CDR3 is TGCGCCAGCAGGCGGGACGACCGTGACAATGAGCAGTTCTTC. Its translation is CASRRDDRDNEQFF.

The V gene is TRBV27, the J gene TRBJ2-5, with 7 bases lining up with TRBD1. Trimming at V came to 8 bases and at J to 0 bases, leaving 6 bases not matched to a gene. Germline CDR1 MNHEY, CDR2 SMNVEV (reference sequence). The CDR3 is 14 amino acids. The CDR3 loop reads CASGRQGYQETQYF. Here the CDR3 DNA reads TGTGCCAGCGGCAGACAGGGTTACCAAGAGACCCAGTACTTC.

This clone was found a few times. The genes are TRBV5-6 and TRBJ2-7; 8 positions match TRBD2. Germline trimming cut 4 bases from V and 2 bases from J; bases unmatched to any gene: 11. Germline CDR1 reads SGHDT; CDR2 reads YYEEEE. This CDR3 region has 16 residues. The CDR3 DNA reads as TGTGCCAGCAGCCGGGGTTTCGGGGGGGGCACCTACGAGCAGTACTTC. Translating it yields CASSRGFGGGTYEQYF.

CDR3 loop: CASTPGQGIQTQYF. The DNA of the CDR3 is TGTGCCAGTACCCCGGGACAGGGGATCCAGACCCAGTACTTC. The chain uses TRBV19 and TRBJ2-5, with 10 bases identical to TRBD1. The length of the CDR3 is 14 residues. Germline V gives CDR1 LNHDA, CDR2 SQIVND (reference sequence). V was pared by 7 bases and J by 6 bases, with 8 bases of the junction left unmatched.

This chain uses TRBV2 with TRBJ2-5; 7 bases align to TRBD1. The CDR3 is 16 amino acids. Looked up from germline, CDR1 is SNHLY and CDR2 is FYNNEI. V was clipped by 6 bases and J by 3 bases; unmatched bases: 13. DNA of the CDR3: TGTGCCAGCAGCCTAGACAGGGAAGGCGGCAAAGAGACCCAGTACTTC. Its protein product is CASSLDREGGKETQYF.

The J gene is TRBJ1-5, the V gene TRBV18, with D tentatively TRBD1 (5 bases). Germline V gene lookup returns CDR1 KGHSH and CDR2 LQKENI. The CDR3 is 16 amino acids. V shed 1 base and J shed 6 bases, with 16 bases lying between them. CDR3 in amino acids: CASSPLRAHGSQPQHF. As DNA, the CDR3 is TGTGCCAGCTCACCACTCAGGGCCCATGGTAGTCAGCCCCAGCATTTT.

In this sample, this clone turned up once. V gene TRBV19 combines with J gene TRBJ1-5, with D hard to call. The CDR3 consists of 16 residues. Trimming stripped 7 bases from V and 0 bases from J, with 16 bases between. CDR1 and CDR2 (germline): LNHDA, SQIVND (reference sequence). In DNA form, the CDR3 reads TGTGCCAGTACCCCCAGTCAAGTACCTAGCAATCAGCCCCAGCATTTT. Protein product: CASTPSQVPSNQPQHF.

As concerns this clone: This specimen includes other DNA sequences encoding the same CDR3. The chain joins TRBV7-6 to TRBJ2-7; D not resolved. The CDR3 totals 12 residues. Trimming shortened V by 2 bases and J by 5 bases, and 7 bases separated the two germline ends. Looked up from germline, CDR1 is SGHVS and CDR2 is FNYEAQ. This CDR3 is CASSLRVDEQYF. The CDR3 bases are TGTGCCAGCAGCTTACGGGTCGACGAGCAGTACTTC.

The chain couples TRBV7-6 to TRBJ2-3, with D possibly being TRBD2 (6 bases). CDR1 and CDR2 (germline): SGHVS, FNYEAQ. V lost 5 bases and J lost 7, with 22 bases in between. The CDR3 consists of 16 residues. CDR3 DNA: TGTGCCAGCAGCCCCGGCCGGGGAGGAGGAGGGAATACGCAGTATTTT. As protein: CASSPGRGGGGNTQYF.

The chain employs TRBV4-1 and TRBJ2-3; D remains unclear. This CDR3 has 14 amino acids. Trimming took 4 bases from V and 6 from J, leaving 14 bases between them. Germline CDR1 MGHRA, CDR2 YSYEKL. CDR3 in amino acids: CASSPPTRPDTQYF. CDR3 coding DNA: TGCGCCAGCAGCCCACCCACCCGCCCGGATACGCAGTATTTT.

The rearrangement uses TRBV25-1 and TRBJ1-2; D gene unclear. This CDR3 has 13 amino acids. The V and J ends lost 6 bases and 8 bases respectively, with 16 bases between them. From germline, CDR1 is MGHDK and CDR2 SYGVNS. The CDR3 DNA is TGTGCCAGCAGCCCCCACGGAGTGGGCGGCTACACCTTC. Residues: CASSPHGVGGYTF.

The table lists this clone with a count of one. The CDR3 bases are TGTGCCAGCAGCTTAGGGGGAGTTAGGGACACGGGCCTCTACGAGCAGTACTTC. It codes for CASSLGGVRDTGLYEQYF. This chain uses TRBV7-8 with TRBJ2-7; TRBD1 is a possible D gene (6 bases). Germline lookup yields CDR1 SGHVS and CDR2 FQNEAQ. The CDR3 covers 18 residues. Trimming shortened V by 1 base and J by 3 bases, and 22 bases separated the two germline ends. Looking up the rest from reference TRBV7-8 and TRBJ2-7 gives the full variable domain: GAGVSQSPRYKVAKRGQDVALRCDPISGHVSLFWYQQALGQGPEFLTYFQNEAQLDKSGLPSDRFFAERPEGSVSTLKIQRTQQEDSAVYLCASSLGGVRDTGLYEQYFGPGTRLTVT.